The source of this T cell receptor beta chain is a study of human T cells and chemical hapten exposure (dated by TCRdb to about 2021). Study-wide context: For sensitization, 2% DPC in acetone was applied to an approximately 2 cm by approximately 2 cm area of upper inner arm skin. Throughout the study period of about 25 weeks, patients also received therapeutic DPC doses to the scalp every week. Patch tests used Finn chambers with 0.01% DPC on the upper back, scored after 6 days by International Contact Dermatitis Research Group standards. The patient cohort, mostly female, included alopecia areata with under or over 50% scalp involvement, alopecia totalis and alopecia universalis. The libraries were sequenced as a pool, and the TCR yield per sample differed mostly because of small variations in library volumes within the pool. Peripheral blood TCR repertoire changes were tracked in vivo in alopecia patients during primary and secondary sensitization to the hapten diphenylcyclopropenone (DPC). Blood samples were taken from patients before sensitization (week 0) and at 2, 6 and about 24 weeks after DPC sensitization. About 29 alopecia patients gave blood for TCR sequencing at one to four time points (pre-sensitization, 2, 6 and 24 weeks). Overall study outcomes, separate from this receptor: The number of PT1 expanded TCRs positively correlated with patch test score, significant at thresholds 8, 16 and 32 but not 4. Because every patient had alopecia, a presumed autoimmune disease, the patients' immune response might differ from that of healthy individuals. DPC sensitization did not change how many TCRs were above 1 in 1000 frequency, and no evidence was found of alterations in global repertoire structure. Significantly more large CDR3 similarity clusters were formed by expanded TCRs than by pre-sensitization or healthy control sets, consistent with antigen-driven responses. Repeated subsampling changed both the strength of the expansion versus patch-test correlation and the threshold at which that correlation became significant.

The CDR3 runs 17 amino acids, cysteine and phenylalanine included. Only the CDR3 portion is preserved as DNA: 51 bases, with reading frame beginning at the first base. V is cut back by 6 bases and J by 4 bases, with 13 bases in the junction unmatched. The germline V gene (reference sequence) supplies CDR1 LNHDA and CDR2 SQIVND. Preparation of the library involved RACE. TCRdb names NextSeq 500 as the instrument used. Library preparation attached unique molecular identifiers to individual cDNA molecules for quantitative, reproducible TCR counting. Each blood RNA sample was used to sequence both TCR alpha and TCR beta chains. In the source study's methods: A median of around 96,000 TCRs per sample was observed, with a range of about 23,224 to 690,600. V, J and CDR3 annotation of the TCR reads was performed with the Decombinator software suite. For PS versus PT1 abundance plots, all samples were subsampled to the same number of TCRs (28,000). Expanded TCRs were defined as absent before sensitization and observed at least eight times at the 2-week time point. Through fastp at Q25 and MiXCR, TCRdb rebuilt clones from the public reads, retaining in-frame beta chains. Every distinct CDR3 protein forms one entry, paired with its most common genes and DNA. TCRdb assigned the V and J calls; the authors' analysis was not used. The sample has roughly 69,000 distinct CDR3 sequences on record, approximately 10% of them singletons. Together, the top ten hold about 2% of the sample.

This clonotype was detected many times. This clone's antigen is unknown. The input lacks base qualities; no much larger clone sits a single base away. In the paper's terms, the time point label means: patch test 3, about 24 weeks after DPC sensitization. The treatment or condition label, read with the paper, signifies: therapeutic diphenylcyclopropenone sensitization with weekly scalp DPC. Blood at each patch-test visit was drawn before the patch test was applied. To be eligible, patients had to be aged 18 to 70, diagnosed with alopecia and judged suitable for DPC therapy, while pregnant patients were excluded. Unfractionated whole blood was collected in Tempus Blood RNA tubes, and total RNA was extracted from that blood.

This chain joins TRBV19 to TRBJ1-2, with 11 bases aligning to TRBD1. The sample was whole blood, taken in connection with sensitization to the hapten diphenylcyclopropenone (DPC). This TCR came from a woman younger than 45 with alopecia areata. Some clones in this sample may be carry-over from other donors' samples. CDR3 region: CASSAGTGGSLSYGYTF. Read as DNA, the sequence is TGTGCCAGTAGCGCCGGGACAGGGGGTTCATTATCCTATGGCTACACCTTC.